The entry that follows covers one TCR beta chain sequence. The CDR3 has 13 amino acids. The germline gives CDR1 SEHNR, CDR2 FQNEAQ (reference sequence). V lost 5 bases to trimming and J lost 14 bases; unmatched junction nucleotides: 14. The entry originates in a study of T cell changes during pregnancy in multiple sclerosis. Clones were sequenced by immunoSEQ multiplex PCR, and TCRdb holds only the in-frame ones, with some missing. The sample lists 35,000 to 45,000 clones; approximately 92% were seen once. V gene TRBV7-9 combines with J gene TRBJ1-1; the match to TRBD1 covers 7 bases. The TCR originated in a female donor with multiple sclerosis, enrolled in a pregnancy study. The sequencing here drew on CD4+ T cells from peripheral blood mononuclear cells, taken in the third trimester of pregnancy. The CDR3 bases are TGTGCCAGCAGCCTATCCTCGACAGGGACCCCCTTCTTT. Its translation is CASSLSSTGTPFF.